There are a few counts of the clone carrying this TCR beta chain. Its antigen is currently unknown. Gene names are the mouse ones. The read ends 1 residue early relative to the CDR3; the germline J gene fills the gap. This sample was included in a study of tissue T cells after allogeneic stem cell transplantation. General observations from the study: Anatomically similar tissues had similar TCR repertoires within each patient. Alloreactivity or antigen specificity of tissue TCRs was not determined; some clones might be host cells. Only a limited share of tissue TCRs appeared in blood or spleen.

The CDR3 loop spans 15 amino acids. Between the trimmed V and J ends, which lost 0 bases and 0 bases, there was a span of 11 bases. Germline CDR1 GKSSPN, CDR2 SITVG. Assay used: immunoSEQ multiplex PCR; TCRdb lists only in-frame clones, some missing. In the table there are around 10,000 clones, around two fifths of which are singletons. Time point meaning: mouse harvest day 7 after allogeneic transplant. Tail vein injection delivered 10^7 T-cell-depleted bone marrow cells and 10^6 splenic CD5+ T cells. Mice had MHC-mismatched B6 into BALB/c GVHD, sampled day 7 or 14. The receptor was isolated from a female BALB/c mouse given C57BL/6 T cells with graft-versus-host disease after an allogeneic hematopoietic cell transplant. V usage is TRBV31 and J usage is TRBJ1-2; tentative D call: TRBD1 (6 bases). Material for sequencing was skin. The CDR3 DNA, read in part, is TGTGCCTGGAGTCTAGAGGACAGTGCAAACTCCGACTACACC. This codes for CAWSLEDSANSDYT. The CDR3 as a whole reads CAWSLEDSANSDYTF.